These 18 T cell receptor beta chains originate from one sample sequenced in a study of T-cell reconstitution after alpha-beta-depleted transplantation in children. As it was prepared, the TCRbeta library received unique molecular identifiers. TCRdb reanalysed the PCR reads using MiXCR and keeps one entry per CDR3 protein. Counted here are hundreds of thousands of distinct CDR3 sequences, around 9.5% occurring once; the ten biggest clones make up over 5.5%. The material was PBMCs from the stem cell graft donor, obtained from the stem cell graft. The receptors here all came from a human donor who donated a stem cell graft to a child with acute lymphoblastic leukemia.

This clonotype has at least ten counts. The chain is built from TRBV7-9 and TRBJ1-4; D may be TRBD1 (5 bases). From germline, CDR1 is SEHNR and CDR2 FQNEAQ (reference sequence). There are 15 residues in the CDR3. V dropped 3 bases and J dropped 8 bases, with 16 bases sitting between them. The CDR3 nucleotides read TGTGCCAGCAGCTTTACCGGGCAGAGGGACGAAAAACTGTTTTTT. This encodes CASSFTGQRDEKLFF.

The chain combines TRBV5-1 with TRBJ2-6; D is uncertain. The CDR3 runs 19 residues. V lost 0 bases, J lost 4 bases, and 20 bases lay in between. Per germline, CDR1 SGHRS and CDR2 YFSETQ. The CDR3 bases are TGCGCCAGCAGCTTGGAATTTCTAGGGAACCGGCTCGGGGCCAACGTCCTGACTTTC. This sequence encodes CASSLEFLGNRLGANVLTF.

This clonotype was observed a handful of times. The genes are TRBV7-2 and TRBJ2-3; 10 positions match TRBD2. The CDR3 spans 16 residues. V lost 4 bases, J lost 1 base, and 5 bases stayed unmatched. The germline V gene encodes CDR1 SGHTA and CDR2 FQGNSA. This chain's CDR3 is CASSSAGTSGTDTQYF. The CDR3 DNA reads TGTGCCAGCAGCTCTGCCGGGACTAGCGGCACAGATACGCAGTATTTT.

The gene calls are TRBV5-4 and TRBJ2-1; D assignment may be TRBD1 or TRBD2 (5 bases each). Per germline, CDR1 SGHNT and CDR2 YYREEE (reference sequence). V lost 2 bases and J 7 bases, leaving 19 bases between the germline ends. The CDR3 runs 16 residues. The CDR3 region is CASSLDSGTKGNEQFF. The CDR3 DNA is TGTGCCAGCAGCTTAGACAGCGGCACAAAGGGGAATGAGCAGTTCTTC.

This rearrangement joins TRBV5-1 to TRBJ1-4, with no clear D. V lost 1 base, J lost 8 bases, and 12 bases lay in between. CDR1 SGHRS and CDR2 YFSETQ come from the germline V gene. The CDR3 contains 14 residues. The CDR3 DNA is TGCGCCAGCAGCTTGTTAGAGGTTGGCGAAAAACTGTTTTTT. Its translation is CASSLLEVGEKLFF.

This clonotype was seen only once. The chain has TRBV5-1 and TRBJ2-5; D perhaps matches TRBD2 (6 bases). Trimming took 2 bases from V and 0 from J, leaving 11 bases between them. CDR1 is SGHRS, CDR2 YFSETQ, per germline. This CDR3 region has 15 residues. The CDR3 coding sequence is TGCGCCAGCAGCTTATCGGGGGAGTACCAAGAGACCCAGTACTTC. Amino acid sequence: CASSLSGEYQETQYF.

In this sample, this clonotype turned up a few times. V gene TRBV6-5 combines with J gene TRBJ1-5, with 7 bases fitting TRBD1. The germline CDR1 and CDR2 sequences are MNHEY and SVGAGI. The CDR3 consists of 13 residues. The V gene end was trimmed by 5 bases and the J gene end by 11 bases; junction bases not matched to a gene: 9. The CDR3 protein is CASSHQGERAQHF. For the CDR3, the DNA is TGTGCCAGCAGTCACCAGGGGGAAAGGGCCCAGCATTTT.

This sequence joins TRBV5-1 and TRBJ2-4; D gene ambiguous. V was trimmed by 1 base and J by 5 bases, leaving 10 bases between them. Germline V gene data show CDR1 as SGHRS and CDR2 as YFSETQ. There are 14 residues in the CDR3. CDR3 nucleotides: TGCGCCAGCAGCTTGTTGCCCCAGGAAAACATTCAGTACTTC. Its protein is CASSLLPQENIQYF.

This sequence joins TRBV30 and TRBJ2-5; D may correspond to TRBD1 or TRBD2 (6 bases each). V lost 3 bases to trimming and J lost 0 bases, with 20 bases between them. This CDR3 has 17 residues. CDR1 is GTSNPN, CDR2 SVGIG, per germline (reference sequence). The CDR3 nucleotides read TGTGCCTGGAGGAGGACAGAATGGGGGGCCTACCAAGAGACCCAGTACTTC. Protein product: CAWRRTEWGAYQETQYF.

This clonotype was seen a handful of times. The CDR3 nucleotides read TGCAGCGTTGAAGTTGGGACACTCACCTACTATGGCTACACCTTC. Its protein is CSVEVGTLTYYGYTF. The chain uses TRBV29-1 and TRBJ1-2, with D perhaps matching TRBD1 (6 bases). V lost 1 base and J 3 bases, leaving 15 bases between the germline ends. The V gene's germline CDR1 is SQVTM and CDR2 ANQGSEA. The CDR3 spans 15 residues.

This clonotype was observed at least ten times. The chain couples TRBV12-3 or TRBV12-4 to TRBJ2-1; the D is unclear. The CDR3 consists of 12 residues. The germline V and J ends were trimmed by 2 bases and 15 bases, with 14 bases remaining between them. The CDR3 loop reads CASSLPPVGAFF. The CDR3 DNA is TGTGCCAGCAGTTTACCCCCAGTGGGTGCGTTCTTC.

This sequence joins TRBV13 and TRBJ2-5; no clear D. Germline loops: CDR1 PRHDT, CDR2 FYEKMQ (reference sequence). Trimming removed 2 bases from V and 2 bases from J, with 12 bases in between. The CDR3 runs 15 residues. CDR3 nucleotide sequence: TGTGCCAGCAGCTTATGGACGTCAATACAAGAGACCCAGTACTTC. It translates to CASSLWTSIQETQYF.

In its sample, this clonotype was seen many times. The chain employs TRBV3-1 and TRBJ1-2; perhaps TRBD1 as D (5 bases). The V end lost 2 bases, the J end lost 5 bases, and 21 bases lay between the germline ends. The CDR3 runs 17 residues. In germline, CDR1 is LGHDT, CDR2 YNNKEL (reference sequence). CDR3 nucleotide sequence: TGTGCCAGCAGCCAAAGCTGGGCGGAAGGGGCGCGATATGGCTACACCTTC. Protein: CASSQSWAEGARYGYTF.

In this sample, this clonotype turned up many times. The rearrangement links TRBV10-2 to TRBJ2-1; possibly TRBD2 for D (6 bases). This CDR3 is built from 14 residues. The germline CDR1 and CDR2 sequences are WSHSY and SAAADI. The V and J ends lost 7 bases and 1 base respectively, with 11 bases between them. Here the CDR3 reads CASTWGVSYNEQFF. CDR3 bases: TGCGCCAGCACTTGGGGGGTATCCTACAATGAGCAGTTCTTC.

This clonotype appeared many times. The chain combines TRBV12-3 or TRBV12-4 with TRBJ2-7; 12 bases agree with TRBD1. The CDR3 totals 16 residues. V shed 1 base and J 7 bases; nucleotides not matched to a gene: 8. Here the CDR3 reads CASSLGPGQGAKEQYF. CDR3 coding DNA: TGTGCCAGCAGTTTAGGGCCGGGACAGGGGGCGAAGGAGCAGTACTTC.

This clonotype has a count of ten or more. The chain joins TRBV10-2 to TRBJ2-5; D may be TRBD1 (5 bases). The germline V and J ends were trimmed by 6 bases and 3 bases, with 8 bases remaining between them. Germline V lookup: CDR1 WSHSY, CDR2 SAAADI. The CDR3 sequence is 12 residues long. CDR3 sequence: CASRKTEETQYF. DNA for the CDR3: TGCGCCAGCAGGAAGACAGAAGAGACCCAGTACTTC.

At least ten counts were recorded for this clonotype. The chain is built from TRBV3-1 and TRBJ2-5; 7 bases fit TRBD2. Germline-derived CDR1 and CDR2 are LGHDT and YNNKEL (reference sequence). The junction had 3 bases not matched to a gene; V was cut back by 7 bases and J by 1 base. The CDR3 extends over 13 amino acids. CDR3 in amino acids: CASKSSGQETQYF. The CDR3 DNA reads TGTGCCAGCAAATCTAGCGGCCAAGAGACCCAGTACTTC.

This clonotype showed up just a few times. The CDR3 here is CASSLVQGGEQYF. The CDR3 nucleotides are TGTGCCAGCAGTTTAGTACAGGGGGGCGAGCAGTACTTC. The chain has TRBV27 and TRBJ2-7, with 8 bases aligning to TRBD1. The CDR3 has 13 residues. The V segment lost 2 bases and the J segment 6 bases; nucleotides outside the gene matches: 3. Germline CDR1 reads MNHEY; CDR2 reads SMNVEV (reference sequence).